One sample yielded the 23 T cell receptor beta chains listed below, sequenced in a study of regulatory T cells in long-lasting Graves disease. Both iRepertoire HTBI primers and Arm-PCR of CDR3 regions were used to build the TCR beta libraries. TCRdb redid the calling of the multiplex PCR reads with MiXCR, one entry per CDR3 protein. The sample has more than 300,000 distinct CDR3 sequences, more than 20% seen once; the top ten hold around 30%. Time point defined: persistent/refractory GD, antithyroid drugs over 5 years with positive TRAb. Researchers made the TCR library from RNA that was extracted from PBMCs. The specimen comprised peripheral blood mononuclear cells (PBMCs), sampled when the disease was refractory, from a patient treated with antithyroid drugs. The receptors were gathered from a woman in her 40s with Graves disease.

For this clonotype: A far larger clone lies a single base away; this is likely a read error. The rearrangement links TRBV14 to TRBJ2-5; D is perhaps TRBD2 (6 bases). Trimming pared 6 bases from V and 4 bases from J, leaving 24 bases between. From germline, CDR1 is SGHDN and CDR2 FVKESK. This CDR3 comprises 17 residues. The CDR3 DNA sequence: TGTGCCAGCAGTTACTACGGAAGGACCGGGACTCGAGAGACCCAGTACTTC. Residues: CASSYYGRTGTRETQYF.

The chain has TRBV28 and TRBJ1-1; D uncertain. The germline V gene encodes CDR1 MDHEN and CDR2 SYDVKM. The CDR3 has 14 amino acids. Trimming stripped 3 bases from V and 2 bases from J, with 10 bases between. The CDR3 spells CASSFYSTNTEAFF. The CDR3 DNA is TGTGCCAGCAGTTTTTATTCCACAAACACTGAAGCTTTCTTT.

This clonotype occurred many times. This chain connects TRBV6-1 to TRBJ2-5, with 7 bases aligning to TRBD2. Germline-derived CDR1 and CDR2 are MNHNS and SASEGT. CDR3 length: 15 residues. Trimming at V came to 3 bases and at J to 5 bases, leaving 9 bases not matched to a gene. The CDR3 region is CASSEGGFGKETQYF. The CDR3 bases are TGTGCCAGCAGTGAGGGGGGGTTTGGGAAGGAGACCCAGTACTTC.

This clonotype was detected ten times or more. This chain links TRBV2 with TRBJ2-2, with D possibly being TRBD2 (6 bases). Trimming shortened V by 6 bases and J by 5 bases, and 19 bases separated the two germline ends. Germline V gene lookup returns CDR1 SNHLY and CDR2 FYNNEI. This CDR3 has 16 amino acids. The CDR3 region is CASRHQRESETGELFF. As DNA, the CDR3 is TGTGCCAGCAGACATCAACGGGAGAGCGAGACCGGGGAGCTGTTTTTT.

In this sample, this clonotype turned up a few times. The chain combines TRBV19 with TRBJ2-7; 9 bases line up with TRBD1. After removal of 6 bases from V and 5 bases from J, the junction contained 5 bases not matched to a gene. Germline CDR1 reads LNHDA; CDR2 reads SQIVND (reference sequence). CDR3 length: 13 amino acids. CDR3 nucleotide sequence: TGTGCCAGTAGCACCGGGACAGGGAACGAGCAGTACTTC. Translation: CASSTGTGNEQYF.

At least ten counts were recorded for this clonotype. This sequence joins TRBV20-1 and TRBJ1-6, with a possible D match to TRBD1 (5 bases). The V and J ends lost 3 bases and 7 bases respectively, with 16 bases between them. The CDR3 has 15 amino acids. Germline CDR1 reads DFQATT; CDR2 reads SNEGSKA (reference sequence). The CDR3 nucleotides read TGCAGTGCTAGTCGTGCCGGGACCACCAATTCACCCCTCCACTTT. It encodes CSASRAGTTNSPLHF.

This clonotype was observed a few times. This chain links TRBV5-6 with TRBJ2-7, with D unresolved. This CDR3 comprises 13 residues. Germline V gene data show CDR1 as SGHDT and CDR2 as YYEEEE. Trimming removed 3 bases at V and 3 bases at J, with 10 bases between. The DNA of the CDR3 is TGTGCCAGCAGCTCTCTGACTTTCTACGAGCAGTACTTC. Translation: CASSSLTFYEQYF. The variable domain in full, with the rest retrieved from reference TRBV5-6 and TRBJ2-7, is DAGVTQSPTHLIKTRGQQVTLRCSPKSGHDTVSWYQQALGQGPQFIFQYYEEEERQRGNFPDRFSGHQFPNYSSELNVNALLLGDSALYLCASSSLTFYEQYFGPGTRLTVT.

This sequence joins TRBV24-1 and TRBJ2-1; the D is unclear. Germline CDR1 reads KGHDR; CDR2 reads SFDVKD. The CDR3 has 17 residues. Trimming cost V 3 bases and J 1 base, with 15 bases left between them. In DNA, the CDR3 is TGTGCCACCAGTGATAGGGCTTTGTCGTCGTCCTACAATGAGCAGTTCTTC. This codes for CATSDRALSSSYNEQFF.

This clonotype was recorded many times. The V gene is TRBV7-4, the J gene TRBJ1-5; D is perhaps TRBD1 (6 bases). The germline CDR1 and CDR2 sequences are SGHVT and SQSDAQ. This CDR3 spans 15 amino acids. Trimming pared 2 bases from V and 4 bases from J, leaving 12 bases between. CDR3 bases: TGTGCCAGCAGCTTAAACAGACAGGAGAATCAGCCCCAGCATTTT. Protein product: CASSLNRQENQPQHF.

The rearrangement joins TRBV4-1 to TRBJ2-7, with a possible D match to TRBD1 (5 bases). Germline-derived CDR1 and CDR2 are MGHRA and YSYEKL. This CDR3 spans 14 amino acids. Deletions cut 1 base from V and 2 bases from J, with 9 bases between. The DNA of the CDR3 is TGCGCCAGCAGCCAAGCCACAGGCCCCTACGAGCAGTACTTC. Its protein is CASSQATGPYEQYF.

The V gene is TRBV10-2, the J gene TRBJ2-1, with 7 positions matching TRBD1. CDR1 is WSHSY and CDR2 is SAAADI in the germline V gene. CDR3 length: 17 residues. V was pared by 0 bases and J by 5 bases, with 10 bases of the junction left unmatched. The CDR3 nucleotides read TGCGCCAGCAGTGAGTCGCGGTGGCAGGGGGTGAACAATGAGCAGTTCTTC. Translation gives CASSESRWQGVNNEQFF.

The chain joins TRBV6-2 or TRBV6-3 to TRBJ2-7, with 7 nucleotides matching TRBD1. This CDR3 is built from 14 residues. The V gene end was trimmed by 5 bases and the J gene end by 6 bases; junction bases not matched to a gene: 10. Germline V CDR1 and CDR2: MNHEY, SVGEGT. CDR3: CASSGRQGRAEQYF. In DNA, the CDR3 is TGTGCCAGCAGTGGAAGACAGGGAAGAGCCGAGCAGTACTTC.

In this sample, this clonotype turned up a few times. The chain recombines TRBV20-1 with TRBJ2-5; D might be TRBD1 (5 bases). Germline V CDR1 and CDR2: DFQATT, SNEGSKA (reference sequence). This CDR3 contains 12 residues. Trimming stripped 5 bases from V and 5 bases from J, with 12 bases between. Written as DNA, the CDR3 is TGCAGTGCTCCCAGGGTCAGGGAGACCCAGTACTTC. Translation gives CSAPRVRETQYF.

This clonotype was seen only a few times. J is TRBJ2-1 and V is TRBV19; D might be TRBD1 or TRBD2, each matching 5 bases. The CDR3 is 16 amino acids. V was trimmed by 4 bases and J by 4 bases, leaving 17 bases between them. CDR1 is LNHDA and CDR2 is SQIVND in the germline V gene (reference sequence). DNA of the CDR3: TGTGCCAGTAGTACTCTACTTGGGGGAACTTACAATGAGCAGTTCTTC. Translation: CASSTLLGGTYNEQFF.

This clonotype appeared a single time. This chain links TRBV5-5 with TRBJ1-5, with D hard to call. The CDR3 covers 13 residues. CDR1 is SGHKS and CDR2 is YYEKEE in the germline V gene (reference sequence). Trimming removed 3 bases from V and 7 bases from J, with 11 bases in between. DNA for the CDR3: TGTGCCAGCAGCTGGAAACCAGACCAGCCCCAGCATTTT. It codes for CASSWKPDQPQHF. The complete variable domain, with remaining parts taken from reference TRBV5-5 and TRBJ1-5, reads DAGVTQSPTHLIKTRGQQVTLRCSPISGHKSVSWYQQVLGQGPQFIFQYYEKEERGRGNFPDRFSARQFPNYSSELNVNALLLGDSALYLCASSWKPDQPQHFGDGTRLSIL.

This chain joins TRBV3-1 and TRBJ2-1; D is perhaps TRBD2 (6 bases). With 6 bases removed from V and 4 bases from J, the gap between germline ends came to 10 bases. CDR3 length: 13 residues. Germline lookup yields CDR1 LGHDT and CDR2 YNNKEL (reference sequence). CDR3 coding DNA: TGTGCCAGCAGACGGGGGATTTACAATGAGCAGTTCTTC. The encoded protein is CASRRGIYNEQFF.

This clonotype was recorded once. A read error may be the cause here, since a much bigger clone is one base away. The chain is built from TRBV27 and TRBJ2-3, with D tentatively TRBD1 (5 bases). Germline V gene sequence: CDR1 MNHEY, CDR2 SMNVEV (reference sequence). The CDR3 contains 14 residues. In DNA form, the CDR3 reads TGTGTCAGCAGTAAGGACACTGGCCCCGGTACGCAGTATTTT. Protein: CVSSKDTGPGTQYF.

This clonotype was seen at least ten times. The J gene is TRBJ1-1, the V gene TRBV20-1, with D possibly matching TRBD1 (5 bases). CDR3 size: 15 residues. The V end was cut by 0 bases, the J end by 6 bases, with 17 bases between. CDR1 is DFQATT and CDR2 is SNEGSKA in the germline V gene (reference sequence). The CDR3: CSARETALPRAEAFF. The CDR3 DNA reads as TGCAGTGCTAGAGAGACAGCTTTACCTAGGGCTGAAGCTTTCTTT.

This clonotype was recorded a few times. The chain joins TRBV29-1 to TRBJ1-1, with 8 bases that match TRBD1. From germline, CDR1 is SQVTM and CDR2 ANQGSEA. V shed 5 bases, J shed 6 bases, and the junction held 5 bases outside the gene matches. The CDR3 extends over 12 amino acids. CDR3 residues: CSVSGGVSEAFF. The CDR3 DNA reads TGCAGCGTTTCAGGGGGCGTGTCTGAAGCTTTCTTT.

The J gene is TRBJ2-7, the V gene TRBV6-2 or TRBV6-3; no reliable D call. The V gene's germline CDR1 is MNHEY and CDR2 SVGEGT. The ends were cut back, 5 bases at V and 3 bases at J, with 8 bases in the middle. CDR3 size: 12 residues. The CDR3 loop is CASSADLYEQYF. The CDR3 bases are TGTGCCAGCAGTGCTGACCTCTACGAGCAGTACTTC.

The chain combines TRBV5-8 with TRBJ1-2, with a tentative D call TRBD1 (5 bases). Germline V lookup: CDR1 SGHTS, CDR2 YDEGEE. V lost 1 base, J lost 3 bases, and 13 bases lay in between. The CDR3 has 15 amino acids. Here the CDR3 DNA reads TGTGCCAGCAGCTTGTTGGCAGGGTCATACTATGGCTACACCTTC. It codes for CASSLLAGSYYGYTF.

The table lists this clonotype with a few counts. The chain employs TRBV7-3 and TRBJ2-7; D is ambiguous. CDR1 and CDR2 (germline): SGHTA, FQGTGA. The CDR3 is made up of 14 amino acids. Trimming pared 3 bases from V and 2 bases from J, leaving 11 bases between. This CDR3 is CASSFFLGPYEQYF. The CDR3 coding sequence is TGTGCCAGCAGCTTTTTTCTCGGCCCCTACGAGCAGTACTTC.

This clonotype was seen only a few times. The chain has TRBV6-5 and TRBJ1-1; 7 bases fit TRBD1. This CDR3 is built from 15 residues. Germline V gene data show CDR1 as MNHEY and CDR2 as SVGAGI. V lost 2 bases and J lost 2; bases outside the gene matches: 5. The chain's CDR3 is CASSYLGQANTEAFF. For the CDR3, the DNA is TGTGCCAGCAGTTACCTAGGACAGGCTAACACTGAAGCTTTCTTT.